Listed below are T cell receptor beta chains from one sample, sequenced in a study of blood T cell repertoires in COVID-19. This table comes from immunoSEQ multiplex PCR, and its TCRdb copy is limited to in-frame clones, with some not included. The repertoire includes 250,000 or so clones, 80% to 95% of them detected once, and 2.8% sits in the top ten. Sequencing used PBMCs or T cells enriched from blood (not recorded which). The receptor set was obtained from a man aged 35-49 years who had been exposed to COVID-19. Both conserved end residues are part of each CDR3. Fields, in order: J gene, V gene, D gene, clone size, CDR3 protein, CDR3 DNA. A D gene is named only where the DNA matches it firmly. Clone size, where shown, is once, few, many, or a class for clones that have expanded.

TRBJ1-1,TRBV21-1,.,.,CASTPVGRGRMNTEAFF,TGTGCCAGCACCCCAGTGGGCAGGGGGCGTATGAACACTGAAGCTTTCTTT
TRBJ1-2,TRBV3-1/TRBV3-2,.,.,CASSLTGLTGYTF,TGTGCCAGCAGCCTGACGGGACTGACTGGCTACACCTTC
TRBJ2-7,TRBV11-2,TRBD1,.,CASSLGRQGVYEQYF,TGTGCCAGCAGCTTAGGGAGACAGGGCGTCTACGAGCAGTACTTC
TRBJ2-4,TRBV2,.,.,CASAGLVEDKNIQYF,TGTGCCAGCGCGGGGCTAGTAGAGGACAAAAACATTCAGTACTTC
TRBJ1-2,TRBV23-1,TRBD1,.,CASGRLTGAFYGYTF,TGCGCCAGCGGGAGACTGACAGGGGCCTTCTATGGCTACACCTTC
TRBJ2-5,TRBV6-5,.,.,CASSFTPTQETQYF,TGTGCCAGCAGTTTCACACCCACCCAAGAGACCCAGTACTTC
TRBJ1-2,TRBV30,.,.,CAWGRAVLNGYTF,TGTGCCTGGGGGCGGGCAGTCTTAAATGGCTACACCTTC
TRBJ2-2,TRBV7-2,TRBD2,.,CASSLNARGGTGELFF,TGTGCCAGCAGCTTAAACGCGCGCGGGGGCACCGGGGAGCTGTTTTTT
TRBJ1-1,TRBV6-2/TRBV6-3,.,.,CASSLHTNTEAFF,TGTGCCAGCAGTTTACATACGAACACTGAAGCTTTCTTT
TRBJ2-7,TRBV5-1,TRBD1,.,CASSPGWDRIIHEQYF,TGCGCCAGCAGCCCCGGATGGGACAGGATAATCCACGAGCAGTACTTC
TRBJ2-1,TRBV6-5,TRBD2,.,CAARTSGRHGEQFF,TGTGCCGCGAGAACTAGCGGGAGGCATGGCGAGCAGTTCTTC
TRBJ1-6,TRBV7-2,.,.,CASSLEGAGGSPLHF,TGTGCCAGCAGCTTAGAAGGTGCGGGAGGATCACCCCTCCACTTT
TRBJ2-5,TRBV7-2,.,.,CASSLNGQTQETQYF,TGTGCCAGCAGCTTAAATGGACAGACCCAAGAGACCCAGTACTTC
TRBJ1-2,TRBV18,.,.,CASSPGQQGGYTF,TGTGCCAGCTCACCGGGACAACAGGGAGGCTACACCTTC
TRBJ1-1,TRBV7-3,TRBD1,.,CASSLNAGTVNTEAFF,TGTGCCAGCAGCTTAAATGCTGGGACAGTTAACACTGAAGCTTTCTTT
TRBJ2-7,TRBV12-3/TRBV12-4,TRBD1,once,CASSTGASEQYF,TGTGCCAGCAGTACAGGGGCCTCCGAGCAGTACTTC
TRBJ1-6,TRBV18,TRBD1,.,CASSPQGQNNSPLHF,TGTGCCAGCTCACCACAGGGACAGAATAATTCACCCCTCCACTTT
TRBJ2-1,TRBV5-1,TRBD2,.,CASSSRLAAYNEQFF,TGCGCCAGCAGCTCTAGACTAGCGGCCTACAATGAGCAGTTCTTC
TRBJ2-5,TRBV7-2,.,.,CASSLVSSTQETQYF,TGTGCCAGCAGCTTAGTTTCCTCCACTCAAGAGACCCAGTACTTC
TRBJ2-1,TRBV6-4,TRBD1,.,CASSDLSGTGRVNEQFF,TGTGCCAGCAGTGACCTTAGTGGGACAGGGAGAGTGAATGAGCAGTTCTTC
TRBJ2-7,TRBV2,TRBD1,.,CATGQSSSYEQYF,TGTGCCACGGGACAGTCCAGCTCCTACGAGCAGTACTTC
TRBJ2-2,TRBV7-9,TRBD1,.,CASSLRGGYNTGELFF,TGTGCCAGCAGCTTAAGAGGGGGCTACAACACCGGGGAGCTGTTTTTT
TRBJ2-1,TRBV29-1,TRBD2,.,CSAVPGLAGLRNEQFF,TGCAGCGCCGTCCCGGGACTAGCGGGACTGCGGAATGAGCAGTTCTTC
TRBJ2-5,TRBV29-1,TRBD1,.,CSVDRGHQETQYF,TGCAGCGTAGACAGGGGGCATCAAGAGACCCAGTACTTC
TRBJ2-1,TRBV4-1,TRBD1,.,CASSQDRVGQGSHNEQFF,TGCGCCAGCAGCCAAGATCGGGTCGGACAGGGGAGCCACAATGAGCAGTTCTTC
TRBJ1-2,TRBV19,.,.,CASSIQQEFSSNDYTF,TGTGCCAGTAGTATACAGCAGGAATTCAGTTCGAATGACTACACCTTC
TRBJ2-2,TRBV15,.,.,CATSSNPNTGELFF,TGTGCCACCAGCAGTAATCCGAACACCGGGGAGCTGTTTTTT
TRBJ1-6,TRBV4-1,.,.,CASSRTPDNSPLHF,TGCGCCAGCAGCCGGACACCAGATAATTCACCCCTCCACTTT
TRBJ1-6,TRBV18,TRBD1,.,CASSLTGDSSYNSPLHF,TGTGCCAGCTCACTAACAGGGGACAGCTCCTATAATTCACCCCTCCACTTT
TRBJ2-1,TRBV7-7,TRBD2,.,CASSPTSGRGNEQFF,TGTGCTAGCAGCCCCACTAGCGGGAGGGGGAATGAGCAGTTCTTC
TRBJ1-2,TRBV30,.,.,CASEWGLLGGYTF,TGTGCCTCAGAATGGGGGCTCTTAGGTGGCTACACCTTC
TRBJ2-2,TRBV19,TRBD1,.,CASKLGTGGTGELFF,TGTGCCAGTAAATTGGGGACAGGGGGCACCGGGGAGCTGTTTTTT
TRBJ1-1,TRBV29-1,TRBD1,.,CSVGPGQGSPMAFF,TGCAGCGTTGGTCCGGGACAGGGTTCCCCAATGGCTTTCTTT
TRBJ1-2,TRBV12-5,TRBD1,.,CASGLGTGSYYGYTF,TGTGCTAGTGGTTTGGGGACAGGAAGTTACTATGGCTACACCTTC
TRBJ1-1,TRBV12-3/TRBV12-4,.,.,CASSFQGGAEAFF,TGTGCCAGCAGTTTCCAGGGAGGAGCTGAAGCTTTCTTT
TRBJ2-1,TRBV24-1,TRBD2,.,CATSDSLAGISYNEQFF,TGTGCCACCAGTGATTCACTAGCGGGGATCTCCTACAATGAGCAGTTCTTC
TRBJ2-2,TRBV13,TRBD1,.,CASSFGDSGELFF,TGTGCCAGCAGCTTTGGGGACAGCGGGGAGCTGTTTTTT
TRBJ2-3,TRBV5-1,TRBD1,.,CASIRTGSSTDTQYF,TGCGCCAGCATCCGGACAGGGTCTAGCACAGATACGCAGTATTTT
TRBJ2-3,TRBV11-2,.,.,CATMRASVTDTQYF,TGTGCCACAATGAGAGCGTCTGTCACAGATACGCAGTATTTT
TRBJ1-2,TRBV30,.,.,CAWSSLADFYGYTF,TGTGCCTGGAGCTCCCTTGCGGATTTCTATGGCTACACCTTC
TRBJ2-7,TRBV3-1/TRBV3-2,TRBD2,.,CASSHGLAGSIF,TGTGCCAGCAGCCACGGCCTAGCGGGATCAATCTTC